Listed below are T cell receptor beta chains from one sample, sequenced in a study of lymphopenia after photon versus proton radiotherapy. The data were produced by immunoSEQ multiplex PCR, yet TCRdb's version contains in-frame clones alone and is incomplete. The table lists tens of thousands of clones, 87% of them singletons. This specimen consisted of peripheral blood, obtained from a patient treated with proton-based radiotherapy. These receptors were obtained from a woman in her sixties or seventies with cholangiocarcinoma. Some clones in this sample may be carry-over from other donors' samples. Each CDR3 is given with its conserved first and last residue. Fields, in order: D gene, J gene, clone size, V gene, CDR3 DNA, CDR3 protein. A D gene is named only where the DNA matches it firmly. Rows may omit the clone size; those that give it use once, few, many or a size class.

. | TRBJ2-7 | . | TRBV4-3 | TGCGCCAGCAGCCGACGATACAGGGCCGACGAGCAGTACTTC | CASSRRYRADEQYF
. | TRBJ1-2 | . | TRBV4-3 | TGCGCCAGCAGCCAAGATAGACATGGCTACACCTTC | CASSQDRHGYTF
TRBD2 | TRBJ2-1 | once | TRBV7-8 | TGTGCCAGCAGCCCCGCGATGCTAGCGGAGACCTACAATGAGCAGTTCTTC | CASSPAMLAETYNEQFF
TRBD2 | TRBJ2-2 | . | TRBV27 | TGTGCCAGCAGTTTAATGGGCGCTGGGGGGGCCGGGGAGCTGTTTTTT | CASSLMGAGGAGELFF
. | TRBJ2-7 | . | TRBV2 | TGTGCCAGCAGAGACACCTTCTCCTACGAGCAGTACTTC | CASRDTFSYEQYF
. | TRBJ2-4 | . | TRBV18 | TGTGCCAGCTCACCAAGGGGGTATTCAGCCAAAAACATTCAGTACTTC | CASSPRGYSAKNIQYF
. | TRBJ1-3 | . | TRBV19 | TGTGCCAGTAGCCCTGATCCAACTGGAAACACCATATATTTT | CASSPDPTGNTIYF
. | TRBJ1-2 | . | TRBV20-1 | TGCAGTGCTAGAATCGGTAATGGCTACACCTTC | CSARIGNGYTF
. | TRBJ1-1 | few | TRBV27 | TGTGCCAGCAGACCAACGGGGCACTACCTACCTGAAGCTTTCTTT | CASRPTGHYLPEAFF
TRBD2 | TRBJ2-5 | few | TRBV18 | TGTGCCAGCTCACCCCGGACTAGCGGCTACCTTCAAGAGACCCAGTACTTC | CASSPRTSGYLQETQYF
. | TRBJ1-1 | . | TRBV11-2 | TGTGCCAGCAGCCATCCAGGGTGGGGGAACACTGAAGCTTTCTTT | CASSHPGWGNTEAFF
. | TRBJ2-2 | medium-sized | TRBV5-6 | TGTGCCAGCAGCTTATTGGAGGTCGACACCGGGGAGCTGTTTTTT | CASSLLEVDTGELFF
. | TRBJ2-1 | . | TRBV7-9 | TGTGCCAGCAGCGCTAGCAGAAGCTCCTACAATGAGCAGTTCTTC | CASSASRSSYNEQFF
. | TRBJ1-2 | . | TRBV5-1 | TGCGCCAGCCGACAGGATAATTATGGCTACACCTTC | CASRQDNYGYTF
. | TRBJ1-5 | . | TRBV4-1 | TGCGCCAGCAGCCAAGAAGGGAGACAGCCCCAGCATTTT | CASSQEGRQPQHF
. | TRBJ1-5 | . | TRBV2 | TGTGCCAGCAGTGTGGACCTGAATCAGCCCCAGCATTTT | CASSVDLNQPQHF
TRBD2 | TRBJ2-5 | . | TRBV4-2 | TGTGCCAGCAGCCGGGGGACTAGCGGGGGGTTAGAAGAGACCCAGTACTTC | CASSRGTSGGLEETQYF
TRBD1 | TRBJ2-7 | once | TRBV19 | TGTGCCAGTAGTATAGGTGCAGGGGGCCAATACGAGCAGTACTTC | CASSIGAGGQYEQYF
. | TRBJ1-2 | few | TRBV5-1 | TGCGCCAGCAGCACCCCGGAGGGAAATGGCTACACCTTC | CASSTPEGNGYTF
. | TRBJ2-7 | . | TRBV15 | TGTGCCACCAGCAGAGAGGCAGGTGGTAGCTACGAGCAGTACTTC | CATSREAGGSYEQYF
TRBD1 | TRBJ2-7 | . | TRBV6-5 | TGTGCCAGCAGTAGGGACAGGGGAGAATCGTACGAGCAGTACTTC | CASSRDRGESYEQYF
. | TRBJ2-7 | . | TRBV7-2 | TGTGCCAGCAGCTTAGTAAGGGAGCAGTACTTC | CASSLVREQYF
. | TRBJ2-7 | few | TRBV7-9 | TGTGCCAGCATCGACTCCTCCCTTCCCTACGAGCAGTACTTC | CASIDSSLPYEQYF
. | TRBJ1-2 | . | TRBV6-5 | TGTGCCAGCAGGCCTTGGACAGCCTTAGGGGGCTACACCTTC | CASRPWTALGGYTF
. | TRBJ2-2 | . | TRBV2 | TGTGCCAGCAGTGAGCAGGGTTGGGAGCTGTTTTTT | CASSEQGWELFF
. | TRBJ2-3 | once | TRBV5-1 | TGCGCCAGCAGCTTGGCCTTGGTCGGGTCCTTCACAGATACGCAGTATTTT | CASSLALVGSFTDTQYF
. | TRBJ2-7 | few | TRBV10-1 | TGCGCCCCATTGGATGGGCCTCCCTACGAGCAGTACTTC | CAPLDGPPYEQYF
. | TRBJ2-3 | . | TRBV2 | TGTGCCAGCAGTGACGGGTATACGCAGTATTTT | CASSDGYTQYF
TRBD1 | TRBJ2-7 | once | TRBV30 | TGTGCCTGGAGCGGGACAGGGGGCTCCTACGAGCAGTACTTC | CAWSGTGGSYEQYF